This entry concerns a single T cell receptor beta chain. Original methodology: Reference gene primer amplification gave estimated nucleated cell counts. Using immunoSEQ multiplex PCR, the repertoire was profiled, and TCRdb retains in-frame clones only, with some absent. V and J calls and clone size come straight from that table; D and trimming were deduced from the DNA. This sample has 400,000 to 550,000 clones; roughly 85% occur once, and the top ten carry approximately 2%. Living in 24 US areas, the participants were between 18 and 89 years of age. Clinical histories supplied by participants themselves formed the basis of cohort assignment. The sample comes from a study of blood T cell repertoires in COVID-19. As for the study in general: Material from acute and convalescent COVID-19 was sourced from the United States, Italy and Spain.

Germline V CDR1 and CDR2: KGHSH, LQKENI. V dropped 7 bases and J dropped 3; count of bases not matched to a gene: 11. This CDR3 has 16 residues. V and J are TRBV18 and TRBJ2-2; 7 positions agree with TRBD1. The specimen was PBMCs or T cells enriched from blood (not recorded which). The sequence derives from a woman between 18 and 30 years old with acute COVID-19. Here the CDR3 reads CASLLPGQQYTGELFF. The DNA for the CDR3 is TGTGCCAGCTTACTACCGGGACAGCAATACACCGGGGAGCTGTTTTTT. The variable domain in full, with the rest retrieved from reference TRBV18 and TRBJ2-2, is NAGVMQNPRHLVRRRGQEARLRCSPMKGHSHVYWYRQLPEEGLKFMVYLQKENIIDESGMPKERFSAEFPKEGPSILRIQQVVRGDSAAYFCASLLPGQQYTGELFFGEGSRLTVL.